This T cell receptor beta chain was profiled in a study of T cell repertoires in cytomegalovirus infection (dated by TCRdb to the late 2010s). In terms of the full investigation: Recently identified HLA-C-restricted CMV epitopes, whose presentation resists viral immunomodulation, were targeted by peptide stimulations together with well-studied HLA-B-restricted epitopes. The HLA type of each donor mattered for the analysis, because public TCR beta signatures pointed to carriage of CMV infection along with the matching HLA type.

Paper-wide results and their limitations: The ex vivo response was dominated by HLA-C-restricted CMV-specific TCR beta clonotypes, which also provided the single most frequent clonotype in two of eight donors. In both this cohort and an independent roughly 350-donor cohort, the cumulative frequency of public TCR beta family members distinguished carriers of CMV infection plus the relevant HLA type.

This clonotype was seen at least ten times. Which antigen it targets is not known. There are no base qualities to consult, and no much larger clone falls within one base. Reading the label with the study, this specimen's treatment or condition is: in vitro stimulation with specific CMV peptide epitopes to enrich CMV-specific T cells. Measured from the cysteine to the phenylalanine, the CDR3 is 13 residues long. Solely the CDR3 DNA is kept, with 39 bases framed from the first base. The junction shows trimming of 6 bases on V and 0 bases on J, plus 9 bases between the germline ends. The germline V gene (reference sequence) specifies MNHEY as CDR1 and SMNVEV as CDR2. Sequencing relied on an Illumina HiSeq 1500. Using fastp trimming at Q25 and MiXCR clonotype assembly, TCRdb reanalyzed the public sequencing data and kept in-frame beta chains. Each entry merges the rows of one CDR3 protein and shows their most common DNA and genes. The sample includes 90,000 to 120,000 distinct CDR3 sequences, with around 40% observed a single time. About two thirds of the sample is in the top ten clones.

Specimen: CD8+ T cells from cultured PBMCs, collected from culture after CMV antigen stimulation. The chain links TRBV27 with TRBJ2-7, with a weak D call of TRBD1 (5 bases match). The origin of this receptor is a human donor in good health (CMV status not recorded). Some clones in this sample may be carry-over from other donors' samples. At the DNA level, the sequence is TGTGCCAGCAGCCAGGGTCTCTCCTACGAGCAGTACTTC. Its protein reads: CASSQGLSYEQYF.